This T cell receptor beta chain was recovered during a study of early T cells in non-severe SARS-CoV-2 infection. This clonotype appeared a few times. CDR3 length: 16 amino acids. CDR1 SNHLY and CDR2 FYNNEI come from the germline V gene. The V segment lost 0 bases and the J segment 4 bases; nucleotides outside the gene matches: 7. TCRdb itself ran the 5' RACE reads through MiXCR, one entry per CDR3 protein. The sample contains more than 65,000 distinct CDR3 sequences, approximately 4.5% of which appear only once. The genes are TRBV2 and TRBJ2-7; 9 bases are shared with TRBD1. The sequencing used whole blood, collected at baseline. The TCR was taken from an adult who was a healthcare worker with PCR-confirmed SARS-CoV-2 infection or an uninfected control (not recorded which). The donor label of this sample is uncertain. The CDR3 loop reads CASSEAGTGNPYEQYF. CDR3 coding DNA: TGTGCCAGCAGTGAAGCAGGGACAGGGAATCCGTACGAGCAGTACTTC.